The present TCR beta chain was sequenced within a study of neurological immune-mediated disorders. Findings and caveats of the study: Phylogenetic grouping assigned the repertoires of 18 of 34 multiple sclerosis patients to one related-CDR3 cluster, which constitutes a possible signature. None of the CDR3 amino acid sequences in expanded clones turned up in more than one subject, which points to private repertoires in all groups.

The CDR3 consists of 14 residues. V lost 4 bases to trimming and J lost 10 bases, with 20 bases between them. The germline V gene has CDR1 SGHRS and CDR2 YFSETQ. With 10-nucleotide random UMIs included, cDNA was synthesized by 5'RACE. From 15-18 subjects, over 170 million TCR-beta sequences were obtained in each sequencing run. TCRdb independently ran MiXCR on the 5' RACE reads; one entry per CDR3 protein. This table holds 45,000 to 50,000 distinct CDR3 sequences, around 2.9% found once. This clonotype was observed at least ten times. The antigen is unknown. Sequencing was performed on PBMCs. V and J are TRBV5-1 and TRBJ2-5; possible D gene TRBD2, 6 bases. The sequence was collected from a woman between 50 and 59 years old with multiple sclerosis. The chain's CDR3 is CASSGNGHTGVQYF. DNA for the CDR3: TGCGCCAGCAGCGGAAATGGACACACGGGAGTCCAGTACTTC.